This T cell receptor beta chain was obtained from a study of cytomegalovirus exposure and HLA in healthy donors (dated by TCRdb to between 2016 and 2019). In terms of the full investigation: An earlier analysis of roughly 500 of the donors reported 250 to 300 Gb of sequence data and 117 million unique TCR beta sequences from about 200 million T cells. An earlier analysis of fewer than 750 of the donors used high-throughput TCR beta sequencing to judge whether each TCR beta V gene segment behaved as functional or pseudogenic. Because of strong linkage in the cohort, five DR-DQ haplotypes were treated as single units for association and clustering. A later genetic analysis used genome-wide SNP genotypes for about 65% of the roughly 670 donors, treating that subset as a discovery cohort. Donor age, sex, ethnicity and CMV serostatus were compiled alongside the repertoire data. Both class I and class II loci were covered by HLA typing, at four-digit resolution. To predict cytomegalovirus infection status, the study combined high-throughput TCR immunosequencing, statistical association of individual TCRs with disease status, and machine learning. Rather than drawing on any new phenotypic data, the later analysis identified candidate immune exposures from TCR beta sequences and the way those sequences occurred across donors. Typing coverage differed by locus: A, B, C, DRB1 and DQB1 were typed in roughly 620-630 donors, DQA1 in 500 to 550, DPA1 in 600 to 610, and DPB1 in 450 to 480. Of the 300 to 500 genotyped donors, roughly 76% were placed in the genetic ancestry cluster associated with self-reported Caucasian donors. All discovery cohort repertoires had been generated on a single sequencing platform. The T cell repertoires of 670 or so subjects were profiled by immunosequencing and related to cytomegalovirus serostatus. A later analysis re-analyzed previously published TCR beta repertoires from about 730 donors and added high-resolution HLA genotyping to study TCR occurrence patterns. Roughly 300 gigabases of sequencing data and roughly 90 million unique TCR sequences were included in an early release covering 550 to 800 HLA-typed donors. Across some 400 genotyped donors of the cohort, an average of approximately 220,000 unique TCR beta nucleotide sequences per donor were sequenced, and approximately 17% of those sequences were non-productive. In addition to the first cohort of about 650 subjects, a separate validation cohort of 130 or so different subjects was used. The study aimed to test whether signatures of past pathogen exposure could be identified by cataloging public T cell receptors.

Remarks on this clone: The antigen it binds to is not known. The input lacks base qualities; no much larger clone sits a single base away.

Preparation of the library involved the immunoSEQ multiplex PCR assay. A mixture of 60 forward primers for TCR Vbeta segments and 13 reverse primers for TCR Jbeta segments was used in the multiplex PCR. The CDR3 region of rearranged TCR beta genes was amplified from genomic DNA with a multiplex PCR assay. The amplified TCR beta libraries were sequenced on the Illumina HiSeq System as 87-base-pair reads. Per the original workflow: A later analysis counted tens of millions of unique TCR beta chains across the 666 repertoires, and 10 million to 11 million of these chains were shared by at least two donors. A nearest-neighbor algorithm error-corrected the raw reads and collapsed the reads into unique sequences, merging closely related sequences to remove PCR and sequencing errors. Alignment of CDR3 sequences to IMGT reference sequences was used to assign V, D and J gene segments. Each retained sequence needed at least a six-nucleotide match to both a V gene segment and a J gene segment. Rearrangements were called productive when the CDR3 lacked stop codons and stayed in frame with V and J; all others were non-productive. CDR3 was defined by IMGT convention, running from the second conserved V-encoded cysteine to the conserved J-encoded phenylalanine. Sequences without an unambiguous match to a single V gene segment were excluded from the earlier analysis of approximately 600 of the donors. An earlier analysis of 550 to 650 of the donors classified V segments as functional when productive rearrangements were above 56.7% and as segregating when the standard deviation between donors was above 5%. To diagnose cytomegalovirus status from the catalog of TCR beta chain sequences, a statistical classification framework was built. In a later analysis, V and J genes were assigned by comparing TCR nucleotide sequences against IMGT/GENE-DB human TR gene sequences. In a later analysis, CDR3 sequences and most-parsimonious VDJ recombination scenarios were assigned using the TCRdist pipeline. In a later analysis, each TCR beta chain was defined by its CDR3 amino acid sequence together with its V-gene family, and reads without a unique V-gene family were excluded. To address suspected cross-contamination and a sequencing artifact, a later analysis removed 450 to 700 highly shared, low-generation-probability nucleotide sequences. In a later analysis, a clonal expansion index was calculated for each public chain from normalized within-repertoire ranks of inferred template counts. A later analysis computed generation probabilities with a VDJ recombination model fitted to out-of-frame rearrangements, and checked the results against IGoR. In a later analysis, hypergeometric tests were used to score TCR-TCR, TCR-HLA and TCR-CMV co-occurrence, with a repertoire-size bias correction applied to TCR pairs. In a later analysis, false discovery rates were estimated by permuting HLA or CMV assignments 20 times. In a later analysis, co-occurring TCRs were grouped with DBSCAN, and TCRdist sequence similarity was added when clustering was performed within HLA-allele-positive subsets. Repertoires with fewer than 30,000 or more than 120,000 public chains, plus five repertoires with anomalous nucleotide sharing, were excluded from co-occurrence clustering. In its TCRdb copy, this immuneACCESS table keeps in-frame sequences only and misses some clones. Where compared with another copy, unresolved V genes explain less than half of these, and the others have no known cause. V, J and clone size reflect that table, while D and trimming were determined from the DNA. Present in this sample are some 140,000 clones, about four fifths of which were seen just once. Of the sample, 7.7% is held by the ten largest clones.

Broader findings and caveats from the paper: A total of roughly 160 TCR beta chains were listed by the study as associated with cytomegalovirus. In a later analysis, HLA-associated TCR beta chains showed more clonal expansion and lower generation probabilities than non-associated chains that were equally common. A later genetic analysis reported fewer N-insertions in productive TCRs among donors in an Asian-associated ancestry cluster than the roughly 650-donor mean. In a later analysis, TCR association rates were found to vary across HLA loci, with the most associated TCRs seen for DRB1 alleles and the fewest for HLA-C alleles. The classifier was reported to diagnose cytomegalovirus status with high specificity and sensitivity in both the original cohort and the validation cohort. In a later analysis, most CMV-associated TCR beta chains were found to appear HLA-restricted, with HLA associations seemingly driven largely by CMV exposure. V-gene and J-gene trimming of TCR beta chains was associated with a missense DCLRE1C variant in a later genetic analysis, and the association was replicated in an independent cohort. Sequencing depth was assumed to be roughly uniform across donors in the presence/absence analyses, though that assumption may not hold. Because HLA typing was unavailable for some donors at each locus, only the typed subset was used in association tests. An earlier analysis of approximately 590 of the donors showed that most TCR beta V segments appeared in productive rearrangements either about 90% or about 30% of the time, which broadly matched IMGT annotations. For the cohort, immune exposure information was limited to CMV serostatus. The earlier analysis of almost 600 of the donors excluded roughly 17 rarely observed V segments, including chromosome 9 orphons, because counts were too low. In vitro tests confirmed that a few of the cytomegalovirus-associated TCR beta chains recognize cytomegalovirus antigens. A further reported finding was that TCR beta sequences accurately predicted the HLA-A and HLA-B alleles for most subjects in the first cohort. At a false discovery rate of 0.05, a later analysis linked some 18,000 TCR beta sequences to specific HLA alleles. Strong co-occurrence of HLA alleles, especially DR and DQ, made assigning TCR associations to individual alleles difficult. While some public TCRs were present in many individuals, most TCR sequences turned up only very rarely across donors. The cohort was sequenced for TCR beta chains only, and without alpha or paired-chain data the features that could be detected were limited. In a later analysis, several top co-occurrence clusters were reported to appear linked to parvovirus B19, influenza, CMV and Epstein-Barr virus. The authors suggested that the approach could potentially be generalized to other disease states and immunological phenotypes. A group of highly shared sequence variants was considered likely to be a technical artifact of the sequencing pipeline. Correlated functional status among segregating V segments might reflect linkage disequilibrium, but an unknown experimental factor could not be ruled out.

The cohort consisted of some 670 healthy bone marrow donors. At the time of sampling, every cohort member was nominally healthy, though immune exposures that went unrecorded were likely present. The donor tested CMV seropositive, placing the donor among the 250 to 350 seropositive members of the cohort. Every donor gave a peripheral blood sample, and the peripheral blood mononuclear cells from that sample were used for TCR beta sequencing. Genomic DNA extraction from the blood cell samples was performed with the Qiagen DNeasy Blood Extraction Kit. The receptor was isolated from a man aged 25 to 45 in good health and CMV-seropositive. The sequenced material came from PBMCs.

The DNA reads as follows: TGTGCCAGCTCATCGGGACAGGGCCAGCAGTATTTT. This yields the protein CASSSGQGQQYF. This chain is built from TRBV18 and TRBJ2-3; TRBD1 agrees with 9 junctional bases. The CDR3 sequence holds 12 residues, the cysteine and phenylalanine included. The kept DNA is CDR3 alone, 36 bases in frame from the first base. The germline V end is reduced by 5 bases and the J end by 11 bases; junction bases left unmatched: 5. The germline V gene sets CDR1 to KGHSH and CDR2 to LQKENI. Reference TRBV18 and TRBJ2-3 proteins supply the regions before and after the CDR3; the full variable domain is: NAGVMQNPRHLVRRRGQEARLRCSPMKGHSHVYWYRQLPEEGLKFMVYLQKENIIDESGMPKERFSAEFPKEGPSILRIQQVVRGDSAAYFCASSSGQGQQYFGPGTRLTVL.